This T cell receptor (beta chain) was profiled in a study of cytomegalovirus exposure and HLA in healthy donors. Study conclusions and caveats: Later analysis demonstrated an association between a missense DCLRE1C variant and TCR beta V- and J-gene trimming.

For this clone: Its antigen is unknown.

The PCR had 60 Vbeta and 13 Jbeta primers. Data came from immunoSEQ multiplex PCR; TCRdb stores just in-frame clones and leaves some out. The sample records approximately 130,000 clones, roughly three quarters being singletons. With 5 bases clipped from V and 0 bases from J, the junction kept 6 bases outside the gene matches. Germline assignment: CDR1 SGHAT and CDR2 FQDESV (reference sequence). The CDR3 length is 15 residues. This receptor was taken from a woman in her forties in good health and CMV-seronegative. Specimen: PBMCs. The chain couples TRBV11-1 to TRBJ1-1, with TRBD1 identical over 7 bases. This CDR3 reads CASSLGGFVNTEAFF. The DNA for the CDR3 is TGTGCCAGCAGCCTAGGGGGCTTCGTGAACACTGAAGCTTTCTTT.